A single sample is the source of the 21 T cell receptor beta chains below, sequenced in a study of Tregs in tolerant kidney transplant recipients. The nonmyeloablative bone marrow transplants came from related graft donors, with transient mixed chimerism. The assay was immunoSEQ multiplex PCR, and TCRdb's table has in-frame clones only and misses some. The data contain some 21,000 clones, roughly 80% of them seen just once; the ten biggest clones take up roughly 26%. The sequenced sample was CD8+ T cells from blood (PBMCs), obtained 6 months after the transplant. The source of these receptors is a human patient who received a combined kidney and bone marrow transplant. A subset of T cells may come from the graft donor.

This chain connects TRBV9 to TRBJ2-1; a possible D gene is TRBD2 (6 bases). The V gene lost 1 base and the J gene lost 8 bases, with 16 bases spanning the gap. This CDR3 is 15 amino acids long. The germline CDR1 and CDR2 sequences are SGDLS and YYNGEE. CDR3 sequence: CASSVNPTSIDEQFF. CDR3 bases: TGTGCCAGCAGCGTAAACCCAACTAGCATAGATGAGCAGTTCTTC.

The V gene is TRBV6-5, the J gene TRBJ1-1; TRBD1 is a possible D gene (5 bases). V lost 4 bases, J lost 0 bases, and 12 bases lay in between. The germline CDR1 and CDR2 sequences are MNHEY and SVGAGI. The CDR3 runs 15 residues. The CDR3 is CASSSLQGMNTEAFF. The CDR3 nucleotides are TGTGCCAGCAGTTCCCTCCAGGGCATGAACACTGAAGCTTTCTTT.

V is TRBV27 and J is TRBJ1-1; D perhaps matches TRBD1 (6 bases). Trimming removed 3 bases at V and 1 base at J, with 9 bases between. This CDR3 region has 14 residues. From germline, CDR1 is MNHEY and CDR2 SMNVEV (reference sequence). CDR3 nucleotides: TGTGCCAGCAGTTTGGACAGACAGAACACTGAAGCTTTCTTT. It yields the protein CASSLDRQNTEAFF.

This chain joins TRBV5-4 and TRBJ2-7; D is perhaps TRBD2 (6 bases). The CDR3 covers 14 residues. Germline-derived CDR1 and CDR2 are SGHNT and YYREEE (reference sequence). V lost 6 bases to trimming and J lost 6 bases, with 19 bases between them. CDR3 sequence reads: CASTPGRGKGEQYF. The CDR3 DNA follows: TGTGCCAGCACCCCCGGACGGGGGAAAGGCGAGCAGTACTTC.

The V gene is TRBV27, the J gene TRBJ2-1, with 7 bases lining up with TRBD2. Trimming took 3 bases from V and 6 from J; bases not matched to a gene: 8. Per the germline V gene, CDR1 is MNHEY and CDR2 is SMNVEV (reference sequence). The CDR3 spans 15 residues. In DNA, the CDR3 is TGTGCCAGCAGTTTGAGGACTAGGGGTGGCAATGAGCAGTTCTTC. This gives the protein CASSLRTRGGNEQFF.

The chain employs TRBV11-2 and TRBJ2-3; 10 bases line up with TRBD2. The J segment lost 2 bases and the V segment lost 5 bases, leaving 4 bases of the junction unmatched. The CDR3 length is 15 residues. Germline CDR1 and CDR2: SGHAT and FQNNGV. CDR3 protein: CASSSLAGDTDTQYF. The CDR3 nucleotides read TGTGCCAGCAGCAGTCTAGCGGGAGACACAGATACGCAGTATTTT.

The chain joins TRBV10-3 to TRBJ2-5; perhaps TRBD2 as D (7 bases). Germline V gene lookup returns CDR1 ENHRY and CDR2 SYGVKD. Trimming took off 2 bases at V and 1 base at J, with 17 bases between the two ends. This CDR3 has 17 amino acids. CDR3 protein: CAISEPGAGASQETQYF. CDR3 bases: TGTGCCATCAGTGAGCCGGGGGCGGGAGCTTCCCAAGAGACCCAGTACTTC.

The chain carries TRBV4-1 and TRBJ2-1; the match to TRBD1 covers 9 bases. V shed 0 bases and J 7 bases; nucleotides not matched to a gene: 7. The CDR3 extends over 16 amino acids. Germline-derived CDR1 and CDR2 are MGHRA and YSYEKL. The CDR3 here is CASSQDRGTGLNEQFF. The CDR3 region has the DNA TGCGCCAGCAGCCAAGATAGGGGGACAGGGTTGAATGAGCAGTTCTTC.

The chain joins TRBV5-8 to TRBJ2-5, with 11 bases lining up with TRBD2. Per germline, CDR1 SGHTS and CDR2 YDEGEE. The CDR3 covers 16 residues. Trimming took 6 bases from V and 2 from J; bases not matched to a gene: 9. For the CDR3, the DNA is TGTGCCAGCACGGTGGGGACTAGCGGTTATCAAGAGACCCAGTACTTC. Its protein product is CASTVGTSGYQETQYF.

The chain combines TRBV6-6 with TRBJ2-7, with unresolved D. V was pared by 10 bases and J by 4 bases, with 11 bases between. This CDR3 region has 11 residues. Germline V CDR1 and CDR2: MNHNY, SVGAGI (reference sequence). CDR3 region: CATMFGYEQYF. The CDR3 nucleotides read TGTGCCACGATGTTCGGGTACGAGCAGTACTTC.

The V gene is TRBV7-9, the J gene TRBJ2-2; D remains ambiguous. Per the germline V gene, CDR1 is SEHNR and CDR2 is FQNEAQ (reference sequence). V lost 5 bases, J lost 0 bases, and 13 bases lay in between. The CDR3 covers 16 residues. The CDR3: CASSNHRVSNTGELFF. The DNA of the CDR3 is TGTGCCAGCAGCAACCACAGAGTCTCGAACACCGGGGAGCTGTTTTTT. Filled out from reference TRBV7-9 and TRBJ2-2, the complete variable domain reads DTGVSQNPRHKITKRGQNVTFRCDPISEHNRLYWYRQTLGQGPEFLTYFQNEAQLEKSRLLSDRFSAERPKGSFSTLEIQRTEQGDSAMYLCASSNHRVSNTGELFFGEGSRLTVL.

This chain connects TRBV14 to TRBJ2-3; 8 nucleotides line up with TRBD2. V lost 6 bases and J lost 4; bases outside the gene matches: 12. The V gene's germline CDR1 is SGHDN and CDR2 FVKESK. The CDR3 spans 16 residues. DNA for the CDR3: TGTGCCAGCAGTCATGGATGGACTAGCAACGCAGATACGCAGTATTTT. Protein product: CASSHGWTSNADTQYF.

This rearrangement joins TRBV9 to TRBJ2-5; TRBD2 aligns across 16 bases. Germline V gene sequence: CDR1 SGDLS, CDR2 YYNGEE. Losses at the gene ends were 2 bases for V and 5 bases for J; bases not matched to a gene: 6. The CDR3 totals 17 residues. CDR3 sequence reads: CASSVGTSGRVIETQYF. The CDR3 nucleotides are TGTGCCAGCAGCGTGGGGACTAGCGGGAGGGTTATTGAGACCCAGTACTTC.

The gene calls are TRBV7-6 and TRBJ2-7; no clear D gene. Trimming shortened V by 4 bases and J by 3 bases, and 10 bases separated the two germline ends. This CDR3 has 13 amino acids. The germline V gene has CDR1 SGHVS and CDR2 FNYEAQ. CDR3 bases: TGTGCCAGCAGCTCCGGTCCGAACTACGAGCAGTACTTC. Translating it yields CASSSGPNYEQYF.

The chain uses TRBV2 and TRBJ2-7; TRBD1 is a possible D gene (5 bases). This CDR3 is 13 amino acids long. The V end was cut by 3 bases, the J end by 5 bases, with 11 bases between. Germline assignment: CDR1 SNHLY and CDR2 FYNNEI. The chain's CDR3 is CASSEARADEQYF. Here the CDR3 DNA reads TGTGCCAGCAGTGAGGCCAGGGCGGACGAGCAGTACTTC.

The chain employs TRBV6-5 and TRBJ2-5; 8 bases agree with TRBD1. V was clipped by 6 bases and J by 4 bases; unmatched bases: 10. Germline V lookup: CDR1 MNHEY, CDR2 SVGAGI. The CDR3 covers 15 residues. The CDR3 DNA is TGTGCCAGCAGCCCCCCGGACAGGGTCCGAGAGACCCAGTACTTC. It translates to CASSPPDRVRETQYF.

J is TRBJ2-2 and V is TRBV5-1; TRBD1 matches at 11 bases. Trimming cost V 0 bases and J 4 bases; bases outside gene matches: 5. Germline values: CDR1 SGHRS, CDR2 YFSETQ. The CDR3 is 17 amino acids. Here the CDR3 reads CASSLGPGTGGTGELFF. DNA of the CDR3: TGCGCCAGCAGCTTGGGGCCCGGGACAGGGGGCACCGGGGAGCTGTTTTTT.

This clone has just a few counts. The chain joins TRBV27 to TRBJ1-2; the D is unclear. Germline lookup yields CDR1 MNHEY and CDR2 SMNVEV (reference sequence). The CDR3 runs 16 residues. Trimming stripped 3 bases from V and 4 bases from J, with 18 bases between. This CDR3 is CASSFIREPSGYGYTF. The CDR3 bases are TGTGCCAGCAGTTTTATTAGGGAGCCCTCTGGCTATGGCTACACCTTC.

In DNA form, the CDR3 reads TGTGCCACCTTAGCGGGTTACAATGAGCAGTTCTTC. Amino acids: CATLAGYNEQFF. This chain joins TRBV27 and TRBJ2-1; 7 bases are shared with TRBD2. CDR3 size: 12 residues. With 10 bases clipped from V and 4 bases from J, the junction kept 4 bases outside the gene matches. Per germline, CDR1 MNHEY and CDR2 SMNVEV (reference sequence).

The gene calls are TRBV11-2 and TRBJ2-7; no definite D call. CDR1 is SGHAT and CDR2 is FQNNGV in the germline V gene. V was clipped by 5 bases and J by 7 bases, with 9 bases between them. CDR3 length: 11 residues. The CDR3 sequence: CASSLNWEQYF. CDR3 sequence (DNA): TGTGCCAGCAGCCTTAACTGGGAGCAGTACTTC.

The CDR3 sequence is CASTLLNSGANVLTF. Here the CDR3 DNA reads TGTGCCAGCACATTACTTAACTCTGGGGCCAACGTCCTGACTTTC. This sequence joins TRBV27 and TRBJ2-6; no clear D. V lost 7 bases and J lost 0, with 10 bases in between. The length of the CDR3 is 15 residues. CDR1 MNHEY and CDR2 SMNVEV come from the germline V gene (reference sequence).